A single sample is the source of the 32 T cell receptor beta chains below, sequenced in a study of T-cell memory formation after mild COVID-19. TCRdb passed the 5' RACE reads through MiXCR, listing each CDR3 protein once. The data show 170,000 or so distinct CDR3 sequences, with 20% to 25% seen just once and more than 20% held by the top ten. Source material: PBMCs or a T cell subset sorted from them (not recorded which). The receptors here all came from an adult woman who had mild COVID-19 (a few samples of this study predate the infection). Cell type and time point are not known.

There are a few counts of this clonotype. The chain is built from TRBV29-1 and TRBJ2-5; 8 bases match TRBD1. The CDR3 has 13 residues. The germline gives CDR1 SQVTM, CDR2 ANQGSEA. V lost 3 bases, J lost 5 bases, and 5 bases stayed unmatched. The CDR3 DNA reads as TGCAGCGTTGAGAGGACAGGGTGGGAGACCCAGTACTTC. Protein product: CSVERTGWETQYF.

This clonotype was found many times. The V gene is TRBV5-5, the J gene TRBJ2-3; D remains unclear. The CDR3 covers 14 residues. Germline V gene data show CDR1 as SGHKS and CDR2 as YYEKEE (reference sequence). V was shortened by 0 bases and J by 6 bases, with 11 bases between the two germline ends. In DNA, the CDR3 is TGTGCCAGCAGCTTGGTTCCGTTGGGGGATACGCAGTATTTT. Protein: CASSLVPLGDTQYF. The entire variable domain, with the rest obtained from reference TRBV5-5 and TRBJ2-3, is as follows: DAGVTQSPTHLIKTRGQQVTLRCSPISGHKSVSWYQQVLGQGPQFIFQYYEKEERGRGNFPDRFSARQFPNYSSELNVNALLLGDSALYLCASSLVPLGDTQYFGPGTRLTVL.

The rearrangement joins TRBV6-2 or TRBV6-3 to TRBJ2-3; D gene uncertain. Trimming took 7 bases from V and 3 from J, leaving 20 bases between them. Germline-derived CDR1 and CDR2 are MNHEY and SVGEGT. The CDR3 runs 16 residues. CDR3 sequence (DNA): TGTGCCAGCATCGCCATGGGTGGACGGAAGACAGATACGCAGTATTTT. Protein product: CASIAMGGRKTDTQYF.

This clonotype was seen more than once but under ten times. The chain combines TRBV6-5 with TRBJ2-7; 11 bases match TRBD1. Germline V gene data show CDR1 as MNHEY and CDR2 as SVGAGI. The length of the CDR3 is 16 residues. J was trimmed by 5 bases and V by 0 bases; bases with no gene match: 6. DNA for the CDR3: TGTGCCAGCAGTTACTCACGGACAGGGGGCTTCGACGAGCAGTACTTC. It is translated as CASSYSRTGGFDEQYF.

The chain couples TRBV4-3 to TRBJ2-7, with TRBD1 identical over 8 bases. CDR3 length: 15 amino acids. Per germline, CDR1 LGHNA and CDR2 YSLEER. The V and J ends lost 2 bases and 3 bases, in that order; junction bases with no gene match: 6. CDR3 nucleotide sequence: TGCGCCAGCAGCCAATGGACAGGGCTTTACTACGAGCAGTACTTC. This codes for CASSQWTGLYYEQYF.

This clonotype has at least ten counts. V is TRBV7-9 and J is TRBJ2-5, with 9 bases lining up with TRBD2. The CDR3 has 15 amino acids. Germline-derived CDR1 and CDR2 are SEHNR and FQNEAQ (reference sequence). J gave up 1 base and V 1 base, and 1 base lay outside the gene matches. DNA for the CDR3: TGTGCCAGCAGCTTAGTGACTAGCGGCCAAGAGACCCAGTACTTC. Translating it yields CASSLVTSGQETQYF.

This clonotype was observed at least ten times. The rearrangement links TRBV12-3 or TRBV12-4 to TRBJ1-2; weak D call: TRBD1 (5 bases). CDR3 size: 15 residues. V was pared by 0 bases and J by 3 bases, with 11 bases between. The CDR3, as DNA: TGTGCCAGCAGTTTAGCGGCGGGACGGGACTATGGCTACACCTTC. As protein: CASSLAAGRDYGYTF.

The rearrangement joins TRBV15 to TRBJ2-1; 9 nucleotides align to TRBD1. V was pared by 6 bases and J by 6 bases, with 9 bases of the junction left unmatched. Looked up from germline, CDR1 is LNHNV and CDR2 is YYDKDF (reference sequence). This CDR3 is built from 15 residues. CDR3 loop: CATSTDRGVVNEQFF. The CDR3 DNA reads as TGTGCCACCAGTACGGACAGGGGTGTCGTCAATGAGCAGTTCTTC.

This clonotype was detected only a few times. This chain's CDR3 is CATSDSSTGDNTGELFF. The CDR3 coding sequence is TGTGCCACCAGTGATTCGTCGACAGGGGATAACACCGGGGAGCTGTTTTTT. The chain joins TRBV24-1 to TRBJ2-2, with 8 nucleotides matching TRBD1. Looked up from germline, CDR1 is KGHDR and CDR2 is SFDVKD. The CDR3 extends over 17 amino acids. Germline trimming cut 2 bases from V and 2 bases from J; bases unmatched to any gene: 6.

This chain connects TRBV5-6 to TRBJ2-7, with TRBD2 identical over 12 bases. Germline-derived CDR1 and CDR2 are SGHDT and YYEEEE. The CDR3 length is 15 residues. Trimming at V came to 4 bases and at J to 5 bases, leaving 7 bases not matched to a gene. This chain's CDR3 is CASSISGLAGHEQYF. The CDR3, as DNA: TGTGCCAGCAGCATATCGGGACTAGCGGGCCACGAGCAGTACTTC.

This clonotype appeared a few times. The chain joins TRBV12-3 or TRBV12-4 to TRBJ2-2; D is uncertain. This CDR3 is 12 amino acids long. The V gene lost 7 bases and the J gene lost 2 bases, with 5 bases spanning the gap. In DNA form, the CDR3 reads TGTGCCAGCACCCCCAACACCGGGGAGCTGTTTTTT. This sequence encodes CASTPNTGELFF.

This clonotype turned up a few times. The chain is built from TRBV6-5 and TRBJ2-2; 11 nucleotides line up with TRBD2. The germline V gene encodes CDR1 MNHEY and CDR2 SVGAGI. After removal of 11 bases from V and 0 bases from J, the junction contained 8 bases not matched to a gene. The CDR3 covers 16 residues. The CDR3 reads CAGAGTSGSNTGELFF. In nucleotides, the CDR3 is TGTGCCGGCGCCGGGACTAGCGGCTCGAACACCGGGGAGCTGTTTTTT.

This rearrangement joins TRBV7-2 to TRBJ2-3; TRBD2 aligns across 12 bases. The CDR3 is 18 amino acids. V lost 2 bases to trimming and J lost 4 bases; unmatched junction nucleotides: 10. The germline CDR1 and CDR2 sequences are SGHTA and FQGNSA. In DNA form, the CDR3 reads TGTGCCAGCAGCTTACAGGCTCTAGCGGGGGGGCGGGCAGATACGCAGTATTTT. Its translation: CASSLQALAGGRADTQYF.

The gene calls are TRBV20-1 and TRBJ2-7, with TRBD1 identical over 9 bases. The CDR3 length is 15 residues. V lost 0 bases to trimming and J lost 3 bases; unmatched junction nucleotides: 6. The V gene's germline CDR1 is DFQATT and CDR2 SNEGSKA (reference sequence). CDR3 coding DNA: TGCAGTGCTAGAGATGGGGACAGGGATAGCTACGAGCAGTACTTC. Its protein is CSARDGDRDSYEQYF.

This clonotype was seen more than once but under ten times. The genes are TRBV5-1 and TRBJ2-1; D is undetermined. The germline gives CDR1 SGHRS, CDR2 YFSETQ. The V and J ends lost 4 bases and 0 bases respectively, with 14 bases between them. The length of the CDR3 is 16 residues. CDR3 nucleotides: TGCGCCAGCAGCCTAGGCCCCTCGAGCTCCTACAATGAGCAGTTCTTC. Translating gives CASSLGPSSSYNEQFF.

The table lists this clonotype with many counts. The V gene is TRBV5-1, the J gene TRBJ2-4, with TRBD2 matching over 7 bases. The trim removed 2 bases at V and 11 bases at J, leaving 13 bases unmatched. The germline CDR1 and CDR2 sequences are SGHRS and YFSETQ. The CDR3 sequence is 15 residues long. Here the CDR3 reads CASSFSGGHKVVQYF. CDR3 nucleotide sequence: TGCGCCAGCAGCTTCTCGGGAGGCCATAAAGTAGTTCAGTACTTC.

The chain has TRBV12-3 or TRBV12-4 and TRBJ2-2; 7 nucleotides agree with TRBD2. CDR3 length equals 16 residues. Trimming cost V 3 bases and J 4 bases; bases outside gene matches: 8. This CDR3 is CASSFTSVFFTGELFF. The DNA for the CDR3 is TGTGCCAGCAGTTTTACTAGCGTGTTCTTCACCGGGGAGCTGTTTTTT.

V is TRBV3-1 and J is TRBJ2-6; 9 bases are a match to TRBD1. J lost 1 base, V lost 6 bases, and 7 bases had no gene match. The germline CDR1 and CDR2 sequences are LGHDT and YNNKEL (reference sequence). The CDR3 consists of 17 residues. The CDR3 is CASSRQGDPSGANVLTF. As DNA, the CDR3 is TGTGCCAGCAGTCGACAGGGGGATCCTTCTGGGGCCAACGTCCTGACTTTC. The whole variable domain, filled in from reference TRBV3-1 and TRBJ2-6, reads DTAVSQTPKYLVTQMGNDKSIKCEQNLGHDTMYWYKQDSKKFLKIMFSYNNKELIINETVPNRFSPKSPDKAHLNLHINSLELGDSAVYFCASSRQGDPSGANVLTFGAGSRLTVL.

The chain is built from TRBV5-4 and TRBJ2-7, with D perhaps matching TRBD1 or TRBD2 (6 bases each). Germline-derived CDR1 and CDR2 are SGHNT and YYREEE (reference sequence). The CDR3 has 15 residues. Between the trimmed V and J ends, which lost 6 bases and 2 bases, there was a span of 18 bases. CDR3 DNA: TGTGCCAGCACCCCGGAGGGGGGCGAAGCCTACGAGCAGTACTTC. Translation gives CASTPEGGEAYEQYF.

This chain links TRBV6-2 or TRBV6-3 with TRBJ1-5; a weak D match, TRBD1 (5 bases). V was pared by 8 bases and J by 1 base, with 18 bases between. This CDR3 comprises 16 residues. Germline V gene lookup returns CDR1 MNHEY and CDR2 SVGEGT. For the CDR3, the DNA is TGTGCCAGCCAGAATTCCGATTGGGGGAGCAATCAGCCCCAGCATTTT. The encoded protein is CASQNSDWGSNQPQHF.

The chain couples TRBV7-6 to TRBJ2-2; maybe TRBD1 (6 bases). Germline lookup yields CDR1 SGHVS and CDR2 FNYEAQ. The V end was cut by 5 bases, the J end by 6 bases, with 13 bases between. The CDR3 contains 14 residues. The CDR3 bases are TGTGCCAGCAGCCGACAGGTCATATCCGGGGAGCTGTTTTTT. Amino acid sequence: CASSRQVISGELFF. Full variable domain (remainder filled in from reference TRBV7-6 and TRBJ2-2): GAGVSQSPRYKVTKRGQDVALRCDPISGHVSLYWYRQALGQGPEFLTYFNYEAQQDKSGLPNDRFSAERPEGSISTLTIQRTEQRDSAMYRCASSRQVISGELFFGEGSRLTVL.

This clonotype was detected a few times. The gene calls are TRBV12-3 or TRBV12-4 and TRBJ2-3, with D perhaps TRBD1 (5 bases). The V and J ends lost 3 bases and 2 bases respectively, with 12 bases between them. The CDR3 is made up of 15 amino acids. CDR3 sequence reads: CASSFLGPTTDTQYF. CDR3 nucleotide sequence: TGTGCCAGCAGTTTCTTGGGGCCTACCACAGATACGCAGTATTTT.

This clonotype came up a few times. The chain is built from TRBV7-6 and TRBJ1-1; maybe TRBD1 (5 bases). The CDR3 is 13 residues long. V was pared by 5 bases and J by 3 bases, with 10 bases between. Germline V CDR1 and CDR2: SGHVS, FNYEAQ. The CDR3 reads CASSATAYTEAFF. The CDR3, as DNA: TGTGCCAGCAGCGCGACAGCTTACACTGAAGCTTTCTTT.

Only a few counts were recorded for this clonotype. The rearrangement uses TRBV20-1 and TRBJ2-7, with TRBD1 matching 7 bases. The trim removed 5 bases at V and 2 bases at J, leaving 12 bases unmatched. CDR1 DFQATT and CDR2 SNEGSKA come from the germline V gene (reference sequence). This CDR3 has 15 residues. DNA of the CDR3: TGCAGTGCTCCACACCTCCGGGACAGTGCCTACGAGCAGTACTTC. Amino acid sequence: CSAPHLRDSAYEQYF.

The V gene is TRBV6-5, the J gene TRBJ2-5; D might be TRBD1 or TRBD2, each matching 5 bases. Germline values: CDR1 MNHEY, CDR2 SVGAGI. This CDR3 contains 15 residues. V shed 2 bases and J shed 1 base, with 11 bases lying between them. The DNA for the CDR3 is TGTGCCAGCAGTTACAATGGGGGAACCCAAGAGACCCAGTACTTC. Protein product: CASSYNGGTQETQYF.

The rearrangement joins TRBV6-5 to TRBJ2-7; D is possibly TRBD1 or TRBD2 (7 bases each). This CDR3 region has 16 residues. V dropped 8 bases and J dropped 4 bases, with 24 bases sitting between them. Germline V CDR1 and CDR2: MNHEY, SVGAGI. CDR3 in amino acids: CASSYPGQGGVYEQYF. The CDR3 DNA reads TGTGCCAGCTCCTACCCCGGCCAGGGGGGGGTTTACGAGCAGTACTTC.

V and J are TRBV6-5 and TRBJ2-5; D remains unclear. The CDR3 is made up of 14 amino acids. CDR1 and CDR2 (germline): MNHEY, SVGAGI. V lost 2 bases, J lost 3 bases, and 10 bases lay in between. This CDR3 is CASSYGLMKETQYF. The CDR3 nucleotides read TGTGCCAGCAGTTACGGTCTAATGAAAGAGACCCAGTACTTC.

This clonotype was counted only a few times. This chain joins TRBV30 and TRBJ2-7; 11 nucleotides line up with TRBD1. Per the germline V gene, CDR1 is GTSNPN and CDR2 is SVGIG (reference sequence). The CDR3 length is 14 residues. J gave up 2 bases and V 1 base, and 1 base lay outside the gene matches. CDR3 DNA: TGTGCCTGGAGTGCGGGACAGGGGGCCTACGAGCAGTACTTC. It yields the protein CAWSAGQGAYEQYF.

This clonotype was seen more than once but under ten times. This chain joins TRBV6-5 and TRBJ1-1; TRBD1 might be the D (5 bases). V was pared by 9 bases and J by 5 bases, with 13 bases between. Germline V CDR1 and CDR2: MNHEY, SVGAGI. The CDR3 runs 12 residues. As DNA, the CDR3 is TGTGCCAGTTACGGGGGGACGACTGAAGCTTTCTTT. This sequence encodes CASYGGTTEAFF.

The chain recombines TRBV4-2 with TRBJ2-1, with D perhaps matching TRBD2 (6 bases). Germline V gives CDR1 LGHNA, CDR2 YNFKEQ. The CDR3 contains 17 residues. Trimming stripped 4 bases from V and 5 bases from J, with 21 bases between. The CDR3 DNA follows: TGTGCCAGCAGCCCATCATATGGAGGGCAAGGGAACAATGAGCAGTTCTTC. This codes for CASSPSYGGQGNNEQFF.

This clonotype was seen at least ten times. V is TRBV3-1 and J is TRBJ2-1; D may be TRBD1 or TRBD2 (5 bases each). Trimming cost V 0 bases and J 8 bases, with 8 bases left between them. Germline assignment: CDR1 LGHDT and CDR2 YNNKEL (reference sequence). The CDR3 spans 13 residues. The CDR3 nucleotides are TGTGCCAGCAGCCAAGAGAGGGGCGATGAGCAGTTCTTC. As protein: CASSQERGDEQFF.

This clonotype turned up a few times. This chain joins TRBV7-2 and TRBJ2-7; 12 nucleotides align to TRBD2. The CDR3 runs 15 residues. Germline values: CDR1 SGHTA, CDR2 FQGNSA. Germline trimming cut 4 bases from V and 4 bases from J; bases unmatched to any gene: 5. CDR3 sequence (DNA): TGTGCCAGCAGCTCGACTAGCGGGAGACGGTACGAGCAGTACTTC. This gives the protein CASSSTSGRRYEQYF.